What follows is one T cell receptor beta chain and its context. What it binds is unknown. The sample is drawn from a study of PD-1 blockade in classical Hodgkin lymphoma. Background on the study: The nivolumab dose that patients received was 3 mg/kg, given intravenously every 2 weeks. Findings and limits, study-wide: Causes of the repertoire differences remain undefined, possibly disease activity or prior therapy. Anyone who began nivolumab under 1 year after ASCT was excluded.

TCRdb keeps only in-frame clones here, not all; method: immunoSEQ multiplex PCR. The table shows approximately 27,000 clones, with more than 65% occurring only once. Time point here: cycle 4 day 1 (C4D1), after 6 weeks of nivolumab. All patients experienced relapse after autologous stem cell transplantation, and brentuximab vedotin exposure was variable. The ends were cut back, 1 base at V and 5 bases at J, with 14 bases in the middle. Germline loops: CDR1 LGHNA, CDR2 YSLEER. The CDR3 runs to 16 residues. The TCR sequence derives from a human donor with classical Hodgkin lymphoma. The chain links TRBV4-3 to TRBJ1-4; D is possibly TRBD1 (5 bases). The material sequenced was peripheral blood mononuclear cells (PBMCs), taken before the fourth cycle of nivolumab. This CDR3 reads CASSQGLRGGNEKLFF. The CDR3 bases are TGCGCCAGCAGCCAAGGCCTACGGGGGGGGAATGAAAAACTGTTTTTT.